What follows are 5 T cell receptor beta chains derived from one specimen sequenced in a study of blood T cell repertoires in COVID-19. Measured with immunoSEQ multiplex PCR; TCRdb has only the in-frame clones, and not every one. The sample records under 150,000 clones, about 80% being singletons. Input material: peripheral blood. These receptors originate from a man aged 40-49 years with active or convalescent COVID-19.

This chain's CDR3 is CASSQELAGGPSGEQFF. The CDR3, as DNA: TGTGCCAGCAGCCAAGAACTAGCGGGGGGGCCGTCGGGAGAGCAGTTCTTC. The J gene is TRBJ2-1, the V gene TRBV7-7; 13 bases match TRBD2. This CDR3 is built from 17 residues. Germline V gives CDR1 SSHAT, CDR2 FNYEAQ (reference sequence). With V trimmed by 5 bases and J by 10 bases, 14 bases remained unmatched.

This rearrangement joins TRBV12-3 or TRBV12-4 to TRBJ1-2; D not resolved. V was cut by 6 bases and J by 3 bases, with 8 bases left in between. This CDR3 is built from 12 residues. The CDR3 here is CASSNSYYGYTF. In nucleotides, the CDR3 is TGTGCCAGCAGCAACAGTTACTATGGCTACACCTTC.

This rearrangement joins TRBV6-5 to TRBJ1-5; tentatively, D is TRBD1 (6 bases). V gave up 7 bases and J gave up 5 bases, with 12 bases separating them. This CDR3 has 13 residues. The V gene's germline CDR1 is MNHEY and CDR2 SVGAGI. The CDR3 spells CASTQGNDQPQHF. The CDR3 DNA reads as TGTGCCAGCACCCAGGGGAACGATCAGCCCCAGCATTTT.

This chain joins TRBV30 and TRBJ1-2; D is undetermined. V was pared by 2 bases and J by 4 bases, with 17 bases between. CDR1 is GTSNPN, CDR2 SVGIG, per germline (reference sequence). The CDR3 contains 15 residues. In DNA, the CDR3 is TGTGCCTGGAGTCCCTCCGTCGACCTAGGCTATGGCTACACCTTC. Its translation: CAWSPSVDLGYGYTF.

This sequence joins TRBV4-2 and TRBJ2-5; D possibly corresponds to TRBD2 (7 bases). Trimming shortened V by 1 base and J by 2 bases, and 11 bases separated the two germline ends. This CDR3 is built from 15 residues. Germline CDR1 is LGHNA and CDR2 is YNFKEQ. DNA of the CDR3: TGTGCCAGCAGCCAAGTGGGAGGGGGGCAAGAGACCCAGTACTTC. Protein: CASSQVGGGQETQYF.